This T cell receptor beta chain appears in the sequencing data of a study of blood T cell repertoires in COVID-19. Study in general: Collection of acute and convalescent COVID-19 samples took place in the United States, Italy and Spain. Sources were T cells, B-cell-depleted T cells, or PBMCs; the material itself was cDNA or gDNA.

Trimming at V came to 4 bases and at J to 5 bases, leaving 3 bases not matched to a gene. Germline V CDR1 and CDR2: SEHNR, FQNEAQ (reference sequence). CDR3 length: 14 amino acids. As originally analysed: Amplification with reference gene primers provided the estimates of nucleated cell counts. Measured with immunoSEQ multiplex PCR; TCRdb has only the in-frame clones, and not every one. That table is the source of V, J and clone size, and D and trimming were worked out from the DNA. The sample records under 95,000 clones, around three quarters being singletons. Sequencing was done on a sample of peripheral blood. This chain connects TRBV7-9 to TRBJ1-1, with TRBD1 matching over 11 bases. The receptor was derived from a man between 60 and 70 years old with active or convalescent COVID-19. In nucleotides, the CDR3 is TGTGCCAGCAGCTGGGACAGGGGGGATACTGAAGCTTTCTTT. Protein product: CASSWDRGDTEAFF.